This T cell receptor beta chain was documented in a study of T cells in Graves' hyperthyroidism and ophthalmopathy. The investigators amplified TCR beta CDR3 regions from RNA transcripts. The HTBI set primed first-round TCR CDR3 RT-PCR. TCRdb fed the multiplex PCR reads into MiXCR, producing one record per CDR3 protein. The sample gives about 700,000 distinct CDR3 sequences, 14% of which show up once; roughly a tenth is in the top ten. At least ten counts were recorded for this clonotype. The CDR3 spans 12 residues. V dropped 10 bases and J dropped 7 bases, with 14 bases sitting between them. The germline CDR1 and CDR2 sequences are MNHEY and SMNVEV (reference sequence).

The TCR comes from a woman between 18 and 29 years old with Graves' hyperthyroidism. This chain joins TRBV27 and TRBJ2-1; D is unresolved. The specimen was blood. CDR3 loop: CATLDLLNEQFF. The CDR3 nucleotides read TGTGCCACCCTCGATTTGTTGAATGAGCAGTTCTTC.